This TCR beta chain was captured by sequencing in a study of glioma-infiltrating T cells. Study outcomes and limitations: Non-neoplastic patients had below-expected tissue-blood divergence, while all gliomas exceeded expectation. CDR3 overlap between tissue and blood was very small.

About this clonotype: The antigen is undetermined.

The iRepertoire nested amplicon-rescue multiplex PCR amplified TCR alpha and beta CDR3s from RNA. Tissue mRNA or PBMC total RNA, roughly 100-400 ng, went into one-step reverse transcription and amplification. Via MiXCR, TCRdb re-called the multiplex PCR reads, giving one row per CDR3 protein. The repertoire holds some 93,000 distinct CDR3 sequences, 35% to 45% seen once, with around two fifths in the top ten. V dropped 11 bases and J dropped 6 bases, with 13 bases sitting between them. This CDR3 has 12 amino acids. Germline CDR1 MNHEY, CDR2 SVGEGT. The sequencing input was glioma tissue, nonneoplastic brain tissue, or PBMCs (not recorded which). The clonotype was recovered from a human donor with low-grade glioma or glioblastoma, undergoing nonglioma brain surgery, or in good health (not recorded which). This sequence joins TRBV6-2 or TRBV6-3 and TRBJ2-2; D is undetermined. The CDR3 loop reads CAGSHPPGELFF. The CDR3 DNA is TGTGCCGGTAGTCACCCTCCCGGGGAGCTGTTTTTT.